This passage covers 14 T cell receptor beta chains from one sample sequenced in a study of T cell responses to AZD1222 COVID-19 vaccine. Assay used: immunoSEQ multiplex PCR; TCRdb lists only in-frame clones, some missing. In the table there are 110,000 to 150,000 clones, roughly 90% of which are singletons. Here the sequenced sample was peripheral blood, taken on day 0 of AZD1222 vaccination. The receptors come from an adult in good health.

The chain joins TRBV14 to TRBJ2-1; D is uncertain. The V and J ends lost 4 bases and 6 bases respectively, with 10 bases between them. The CDR3 length is 13 residues. The germline V gene encodes CDR1 SGHDN and CDR2 FVKESK. This CDR3 is CASSRKAINEQFF. The DNA of the CDR3 is TGTGCCAGCAGCCGAAAAGCCATCAATGAGCAGTTCTTC. The entire variable domain, with the rest obtained from reference TRBV14 and TRBJ2-1, is as follows: EAGVTQFPSHSVIEKGQTVTLRCDPISGHDNLYWYRRVMGKEIKFLLHFVKESKQDESGMPNNRFLAERTGGTYSTLKVQPAELEDSGVYFCASSRKAINEQFFGPGTRLTVL.

The chain couples TRBV12-5 to TRBJ1-1, with D maybe TRBD1 (5 bases). Per germline, CDR1 LGHNT and CDR2 FRNRAP. Trimming left V 8 bases short and J 2 bases short, with 12 bases between. The CDR3 is 13 amino acids. The CDR3 region has the DNA TGTGCTAGTTTAAGGACACAAAACACTGAAGCTTTCTTT. Translated, it gives CASLRTQNTEAFF.

The chain uses TRBV30 and TRBJ1-2; D is possibly TRBD1 (6 bases). V was trimmed by 5 bases and J by 10 bases, leaving 14 bases between them. The CDR3 consists of 11 residues. Germline CDR1 GTSNPN, CDR2 SVGIG (reference sequence). The CDR3 DNA is TGTGCCTGGCAAACAGGGAATTCCTACACCTTC. Translation gives CAWQTGNSYTF.

The chain is built from TRBV9 and TRBJ2-7; TRBD2 agrees at 8 bases. Germline assignment: CDR1 SGDLS and CDR2 YYNGEE. V shed 3 bases and J 1 base; nucleotides not matched to a gene: 6. The CDR3 runs to 15 residues. CDR3 coding DNA: TGTGCCAGCAGCGCCCTTTCTAGCGGGTCCTACGAGCAGTACTTC. It encodes CASSALSSGSYEQYF.

The V gene is TRBV28, the J gene TRBJ2-5; 9 nucleotides align to TRBD2. This CDR3 comprises 17 residues. V lost 5 bases, J lost 4 bases, and 14 bases stayed unmatched. Germline CDR1 and CDR2: MDHEN and SYDVKM. The CDR3 reads CASSTLAGGPLVETQYF. CDR3 nucleotide sequence: TGTGCCAGCAGTACCCTGGCGGGAGGGCCATTAGTAGAGACCCAGTACTTC.

The rearrangement joins TRBV9 to TRBJ2-3; 9 nucleotides match TRBD1. The trim removed 3 bases at V and 7 bases at J, leaving 9 bases unmatched. From germline, CDR1 is SGDLS and CDR2 YYNGEE. CDR3 length equals 15 residues. The CDR3 nucleotides read TGTGCCAGCAGCGCTGGGGGGACAGGGAGGTATACGCAGTATTTT. The encoded protein is CASSAGGTGRYTQYF.

The CDR3 DNA sequence: TGTGCCAGTAGTTTGGGACAGGGCAATACGCAGTATTTT. As protein: CASSLGQGNTQYF. The chain is built from TRBV19 and TRBJ2-3; TRBD1 agrees at 9 bases. V gave up 5 bases and J gave up 7 bases; unmatched junction bases: 4. Germline CDR1 and CDR2: LNHDA and SQIVND (reference sequence). There are 13 residues in the CDR3.

V and J are TRBV3-1 (or the pseudogene TRBV3-2) and TRBJ1-1; 7 nucleotides line up with TRBD1. Trimming at V came to 1 base and at J to 4 bases, leaving 6 bases not matched to a gene. Germline CDR1 reads LGHDT; CDR2 reads YNNKEL (reference sequence). The CDR3 runs 15 residues. CDR3 sequence (DNA): TGTGCCAGCAGCCAAGGACAGGGATTGGGCACTGAAGCTTTCTTT. It is translated as CASSQGQGLGTEAFF.

The rearrangement joins TRBV14 to TRBJ2-2; no clear D. CDR1 SGHDN and CDR2 FVKESK come from the germline V gene. The CDR3 sequence is 13 residues long. Between the trimmed V and J ends, which lost 4 bases and 2 bases, there was a span of 5 bases. The CDR3 region has the DNA TGTGCCAGCAGCCCCTTCAACACCGGGGAGCTGTTTTTT. It specifies CASSPFNTGELFF.

This chain links TRBV5-1 with TRBJ2-1; maybe TRBD2 (6 bases). Between the trimmed V and J ends, which lost 3 bases and 8 bases, there was a span of 12 bases. The CDR3 extends over 13 amino acids. The germline V gene encodes CDR1 SGHRS and CDR2 YFSETQ. Written as DNA, the CDR3 is TGCGCCAGCAGCTCCCCGGGGGTGGATGAGCAGTTCTTC. Its protein is CASSSPGVDEQFF.

The chain uses TRBV19 and TRBJ1-2; 7 positions match TRBD1. The CDR3 runs 14 residues. Germline CDR1 is LNHDA and CDR2 is SQIVND (reference sequence). Germline trimming cut 6 bases from V and 4 bases from J; bases unmatched to any gene: 8. CDR3 in DNA: TGTGCCAGTAGCACCAGCCAGGGGGTCTATGGCTACACCTTC. This encodes CASSTSQGVYGYTF.

This rearrangement joins TRBV5-1 to TRBJ2-7; no reliable D call. The V end was cut by 2 bases, the J end by 3 bases, with 9 bases between. Germline-derived CDR1 and CDR2 are SGHRS and YFSETQ. The CDR3 is 13 residues long. The CDR3 region has the DNA TGCGCCAGCAGCTTATCCGTCCTCTACGAGCAGTACTTC. It is translated as CASSLSVLYEQYF. Filled out from reference TRBV5-1 and TRBJ2-7, the complete variable domain reads KAGVTQTPRYLIKTRGQQVTLSCSPISGHRSVSWYQQTPGQGLQFLFEYFSETQRNKGNFPGRFSGRQFSNSRSEMNVSTLELGDSALYLCASSLSVLYEQYFGPGTRLTVT.

This clone was recorded only once. This chain connects TRBV28 to TRBJ2-7; D ambiguous. Germline V lookup: CDR1 MDHEN, CDR2 SYDVKM. This CDR3 has 12 amino acids. V lost 7 bases, J lost 3 bases, and 10 bases lay in between. DNA for the CDR3: TGTGCCAGCACGGTTTCCAACTACGAGCAGTACTTC. Protein: CASTVSNYEQYF.

The table lists this clone with a count of one. The chain employs TRBV4-2 and TRBJ2-3; 7 nucleotides align to TRBD2. This CDR3 has 18 amino acids. Germline V lookup: CDR1 LGHNA, CDR2 YNFKEQ. V lost 1 base and J lost 2; bases outside the gene matches: 12. In DNA, the CDR3 is TGTGCCAGCAGCCAAGGGTCCCTGCAGGGAGGGTCCACAGATACGCAGTATTTT. This codes for CASSQGSLQGGSTDTQYF.